The present T cell receptor beta chain was sequenced within a study of T cells after posttransplantation cyclophosphamide. The study, taken as a whole, reports: Later blood repertoires were often dominated by clones from the donor CD8+ memory compartment. Tissue-infiltrating T cells from skin or gut overlapped little with blood T cells.

Produced via immunoSEQ multiplex PCR; TCRdb's table is partial and in-frame only. Among fewer than 30,000 clones, about 83% were seen once, and the ten largest hold roughly 6.3%. Turning to this clone: What it binds is not known.

Trimming shortened V by 7 bases and J by 2 bases, and 18 bases separated the two germline ends. This CDR3 region has 15 residues. From germline, CDR1 is SQVTM and CDR2 ANQGSEA. This chain connects TRBV29-1 to TRBJ2-1; tentatively, D is TRBD2 (5 bases). The source material was PBMCs. The TCR originated in an older woman with a blood cancer, CMV-positive, and with a related stem cell donor. CDR3 protein: CSASPSQLPYNEQFF. The CDR3 DNA sequence: TGCAGCGCTTCCCCTAGCCAGCTCCCCTACAATGAGCAGTTCTTC.